Listed here are 16 T cell receptor beta chains from one sample, sequenced in a study of blood T cell repertoires in COVID-19. Profiling relied on immunoSEQ multiplex PCR, and the TCRdb table lists in-frame clones only, not all of them. There are about 150,000 clones in the sample; approximately 92% occur only once, and roughly 15% lies in the top ten. Material: peripheral blood. The receptor set was obtained from a woman aged 35 to 49 with acute or convalescent COVID-19.

The count of this clone is one. The chain joins TRBV7-9 to TRBJ2-2; TRBD1 matches at 7 bases. This CDR3 spans 15 amino acids. Germline-derived CDR1 and CDR2 are SEHNR and FQNEAQ (reference sequence). V lost 5 bases to trimming and J lost 5 bases; unmatched junction nucleotides: 8. The CDR3 nucleotides are TGTGCCAGCAGCAACACGGACAGGACGACCGGGGAGCTGTTTTTT. Translated: CASSNTDRTTGELFF.

The V gene is TRBV3-1 (or the pseudogene TRBV3-2), the J gene TRBJ1-4; TRBD1 might be the D (6 bases). CDR3 length: 16 amino acids. Trimming shortened V by 1 base and J by 5 bases, and 14 bases separated the two germline ends. The V gene's germline CDR1 is LGHDT and CDR2 YNNKEL (reference sequence). CDR3 region: CASSQGGQTANEKLFF. The CDR3 DNA is TGTGCCAGCAGCCAAGGAGGACAGACCGCGAATGAAAAACTGTTTTTT.

V is TRBV2 and J is TRBJ2-1; the match to TRBD1 covers 8 bases. The germline V gene encodes CDR1 SNHLY and CDR2 FYNNEI. The V and J ends lost 8 bases and 7 bases, in that order; junction bases with no gene match: 4. The CDR3 is 12 residues long. CDR3 sequence: CASQGAGNEQFF. CDR3 DNA sequence: TGTGCCAGCCAGGGGGCAGGTAATGAGCAGTTCTTC.

V is TRBV6-6 and J is TRBJ2-7; tentatively, D is TRBD1 (5 bases). Trimming stripped 9 bases from V and 4 bases from J, with 10 bases between. The V gene's germline CDR1 is MNHNY and CDR2 SVGAGI (reference sequence). The CDR3 is 11 residues long. The CDR3 is CARYRWYEQYF. CDR3 DNA: TGTGCCAGATACAGGTGGTACGAGCAGTACTTC.

V and J are TRBV30 and TRBJ1-5, with a tentative D call TRBD1 (6 bases). Germline CDR1 is GTSNPN and CDR2 is SVGIG (reference sequence). V was shortened by 0 bases and J by 2 bases, with 14 bases between the two germline ends. The CDR3 is 16 amino acids. The CDR3 protein is CAWSVLGGRGNQPQHF. CDR3 DNA sequence: TGTGCCTGGAGTGTACTAGGGGGAAGGGGCAATCAGCCCCAGCATTTT.

The chain carries TRBV5-5 and TRBJ1-2; no clear D gene. This CDR3 spans 13 amino acids. Trimming pared 4 bases from V and 4 bases from J, leaving 11 bases between. CDR1 is SGHKS and CDR2 is YYEKEE in the germline V gene (reference sequence). Here the CDR3 reads CASSPGTVYGYTF. CDR3 sequence (DNA): TGTGCCAGCAGCCCGGGTACGGTCTATGGCTACACCTTC.

The chain recombines TRBV11-2 with TRBJ2-3; 13 bases are a match to TRBD2. CDR1 and CDR2 from the germline V gene are SGHAT and FQNNGV. J lost 2 bases, V lost 6 bases, and 5 bases had no gene match. This CDR3 spans 16 amino acids. The CDR3 DNA is TGTGCCAGCAGGCCGGGACTAGCGGGGACCACAGATACGCAGTATTTT. Encoded protein: CASRPGLAGTTDTQYF. Looking up the rest from reference TRBV11-2 and TRBJ2-3 gives the full variable domain: EAGVAQSPRYKIIEKRQSVAFWCNPISGHATLYWYQQILGQGPKLLIQFQNNGVVDDSQLPKDRFSAERLKGVDSTLKIQPAKLEDSAVYLCASRPGLAGTTDTQYFGPGTRLTVL.

This chain links TRBV9 with TRBJ2-7, with 7 bases aligning to TRBD1. V lost 0 bases and J lost 0; bases outside the gene matches: 0. This CDR3 has 14 amino acids. Germline values: CDR1 SGDLS, CDR2 YYNGEE. As DNA, the CDR3 is TGTGCCAGCAGCGTAGGGGACAGCTCCTACGAGCAGTACTTC. Translating it yields CASSVGDSSYEQYF.

The J gene is TRBJ2-5, the V gene TRBV5-4, with 12 bases identical to TRBD2. V lost 10 bases, J lost 4 bases, and 14 bases stayed unmatched. CDR3 length: 16 amino acids. CDR1 and CDR2 from the germline V gene are SGHNT and YYREEE (reference sequence). CDR3 region: CAAGPRLAGEGETQYF. The DNA for the CDR3 is TGTGCCGCGGGGCCCCGACTAGCGGGAGAGGGAGAGACCCAGTACTTC.

The chain has TRBV3-1 (or the pseudogene TRBV3-2) and TRBJ2-1; D is possibly TRBD2 (6 bases). V was trimmed by 3 bases and J by 5 bases, leaving 17 bases between them. Germline V lookup: CDR1 LGHDT, CDR2 YNNKEL (reference sequence). CDR3 size: 16 residues. CDR3 nucleotide sequence: TGTGCCAGCAGCCATTTTGCGGGACTTTCCCACAATGAGCAGTTCTTC. Amino acids: CASSHFAGLSHNEQFF.

The J gene is TRBJ2-2, the V gene TRBV7-2; D is ambiguous. From germline, CDR1 is SGHTA and CDR2 FQGNSA. This CDR3 spans 14 amino acids. V was pared by 5 bases and J by 1 base, with 8 bases between. In DNA form, the CDR3 reads TGTGCCAGCAGCCCTCACATGAACACCGGGGAGCTGTTTTTT. Translation gives CASSPHMNTGELFF.

The chain combines TRBV5-1 with TRBJ2-1, with D maybe TRBD1 (6 bases). This CDR3 region has 16 residues. Germline V CDR1 and CDR2: SGHRS, YFSETQ. V dropped 4 bases and J dropped 8 bases, with 22 bases sitting between them. For the CDR3, the DNA is TGCGCCAGCAGCCTAACACAGGGTAACGGACGGGATGAGCAGTTCTTC. Translation gives CASSLTQGNGRDEQFF.

The table lists this clone with a count of one. The chain's CDR3 is CASSPGHRNQPQHF. CDR3 coding DNA: TGTGCCAGCAGTCCGGGTCACCGCAATCAGCCCCAGCATTTT. The chain recombines TRBV25-1 with TRBJ1-5; D call uncertain. The V gene lost 5 bases and the J gene lost 2 bases, with 10 bases spanning the gap. This CDR3 comprises 14 residues. Germline V gene sequence: CDR1 MGHDK, CDR2 SYGVNS.

This clone was observed once. The V gene is TRBV7-3, the J gene TRBJ2-1; 7 bases are a match to TRBD2. CDR3 size: 15 residues. Germline V gene lookup returns CDR1 SGHTA and CDR2 FQGTGA. V trimming: 1 base; J trimming: 7 bases; junction bases outside the gene matches: 7. CDR3 sequence (DNA): TGTGCCAGCAGCTTAAGGGACGGACTAGAGAATGAGCAGTTCTTC. Translating it yields CASSLRDGLENEQFF.

This chain uses TRBV5-1 with TRBJ1-1, with 11 bases aligning to TRBD1. Germline-derived CDR1 and CDR2 are SGHRS and YFSETQ. The CDR3 loop spans 14 amino acids. Germline trimming cut 5 bases from V and 3 bases from J; bases unmatched to any gene: 3. In DNA form, the CDR3 reads TGCGCCAGCAGTCCGGACAGGGGGCACACTGAAGCTTTCTTT. It yields the protein CASSPDRGHTEAFF. The complete variable domain, with remaining parts taken from reference TRBV5-1 and TRBJ1-1, reads KAGVTQTPRYLIKTRGQQVTLSCSPISGHRSVSWYQQTPGQGLQFLFEYFSETQRNKGNFPGRFSGRQFSNSRSEMNVSTLELGDSALYLCASSPDRGHTEAFFGQGTRLTVV.

CDR3 sequence reads: CASSSGLDSYRSPLHF. CDR3 bases: TGTGCCAGCAGTTCGGGGTTGGACAGTTATCGTTCACCCCTCCACTTT. The chain recombines TRBV6-5 with TRBJ1-6; D may be TRBD1 (6 bases). Trimming removed 4 bases at V and 9 bases at J, with 19 bases between. Germline V lookup: CDR1 MNHEY, CDR2 SVGAGI. The CDR3 is 16 amino acids.